This entry lists 28 T cell receptor beta chains sequenced from one sample in a study of graft-versus-host responses after intestinal transplantation. Their specific antigens are unknown. Generated by immunoSEQ multiplex PCR, the TCRdb table keeps only in-frame clones and is missing some. The sample consists of 80,000 to 85,000 clones, 90% to 95% of them appearing once. The sample was unstimulated CD4+ T cells sorted from spleen or lymph node cells, taken before intestinal transplant. These receptors were taken from a human donor who received an intestinal transplant.

The J gene is TRBJ2-1, the V gene TRBV7-2, with D possibly TRBD1 on 6 matching bases. The ends were cut back, 1 base at V and 5 bases at J, with 6 bases in the middle. The germline V gene encodes CDR1 SGHTA and CDR2 FQGNSA. The CDR3 runs to 13 residues. As DNA, the CDR3 is TGTGCCAGCAGCTTAGACAGGGACAATGAGCAGTTCTTC. Translation: CASSLDRDNEQFF.

This chain connects TRBV7-2 to TRBJ2-3; TRBD1 agrees at 8 bases. Germline V gene lookup returns CDR1 SGHTA and CDR2 FQGNSA. CDR3 length: 16 residues. Losses at the gene ends were 5 bases for V and 0 bases for J; bases not matched to a gene: 7. CDR3 coding DNA: TGTGCCAGCAGCCCACAGGGGGTCTCTAGCACAGATACGCAGTATTTT. Translating gives CASSPQGVSSTDTQYF.

This chain uses TRBV30 with TRBJ2-5; no reliable D call. The V end lost 0 bases, the J end lost 1 base, and 12 bases lay between the germline ends. The CDR3 totals 15 residues. Per germline, CDR1 GTSNPN and CDR2 SVGIG (reference sequence). The CDR3 nucleotides are TGTGCCTGGAGTGTCGGTAGAGACTTCCAAGAGACCCAGTACTTC. It encodes CAWSVGRDFQETQYF.

DNA for the CDR3: TGTGCCCGATGGACAGGGGGGGCCGGTCAGGATTCACCCCTCCACTTT. This codes for CARWTGGAGQDSPLHF. The V and J genes are TRBV30 and TRBJ1-6; TRBD1 aligns across 10 bases. The CDR3 is made up of 16 amino acids. Germline values: CDR1 GTSNPN, CDR2 SVGIG (reference sequence). V shed 8 bases and J 8 bases; nucleotides not matched to a gene: 15.

This chain connects TRBV2 to TRBJ2-5; 8 bases are a match to TRBD2. J lost 2 bases, V lost 5 bases, and 4 bases had no gene match. In germline, CDR1 is SNHLY, CDR2 FYNNEI. The CDR3 is made up of 14 amino acids. DNA of the CDR3: TGTGCCAGCAGTCGGGGGGGCGAACAAGAGACCCAGTACTTC. Translation: CASSRGGEQETQYF. The full variable domain, completed using reference TRBV2 and TRBJ2-5, is EPEVTQTPSHQVTQMGQEVILRCVPISNHLYFYWYRQILGQKVEFLVSFYNNEISEKSEIFDDQFSVERPDGSNFTLKIRSTKLEDSAMYFCASSRGGEQETQYFGPGTRLLVL.

This clone appeared once. V gene TRBV10-3 combines with J gene TRBJ2-7; 7 nucleotides align to TRBD1. J was trimmed by 2 bases and V by 10 bases; bases with no gene match: 11. The CDR3 contains 14 residues. The germline V gene has CDR1 ENHRY and CDR2 SYGVKD. CDR3 amino acids: CATAGQALTYEQYF. CDR3 coding DNA: TGTGCCACCGCCGGACAGGCCCTCACCTACGAGCAGTACTTC.

V gene TRBV4-3 combines with J gene TRBJ2-3, with 9 positions matching TRBD1. V lost 0 bases to trimming and J lost 5 bases; unmatched junction nucleotides: 9. Per germline, CDR1 LGHNA and CDR2 YSLEER. The CDR3 is made up of 17 amino acids. The CDR3 here is CASSQDSTGGEKDTQYF. The CDR3, as DNA: TGCGCCAGCAGCCAAGATAGCACAGGGGGCGAAAAAGATACGCAGTATTTT.

This chain connects TRBV4-1 to TRBJ1-2; 7 bases match TRBD1. V was clipped by 1 base and J by 2 bases; unmatched bases: 4. This CDR3 contains 15 residues. Germline CDR1 is MGHRA and CDR2 is YSYEKL. The chain's CDR3 is CASSQAGGSNYGYTF. In DNA, the CDR3 is TGCGCCAGCAGCCAAGCAGGGGGATCAAACTATGGCTACACCTTC.

The chain joins TRBV5-1 to TRBJ2-1; 12 positions agree with TRBD2. The CDR3 is 19 amino acids. The germline V gene encodes CDR1 SGHRS and CDR2 YFSETQ. Unmatched junction bases numbered 11, after V lost 4 bases and J lost 0 bases. The CDR3 is CASSGAGLAGTLSYNEQFF. The CDR3 DNA reads as TGCGCCAGCAGCGGCGCAGGACTAGCGGGGACTCTCTCCTACAATGAGCAGTTCTTC.

The chain links TRBV7-2 to TRBJ1-1; a possible D gene is TRBD1 (5 bases). V was shortened by 1 base and J by 12 bases, with 12 bases between the two germline ends. The CDR3 has 12 amino acids. CDR1 and CDR2 from the germline V gene are SGHTA and FQGNSA. CDR3 region: CASSLGGPLSFF. Written as DNA, the CDR3 is TGTGCCAGCAGCTTAGGGGGCCCCCTTTCTTTCTTT.

CDR3 loop: CASSNPDREDSTIYF. The CDR3, as DNA: TGCGCCAGCAGCAACCCCGACAGGGAAGATAGCACCATATATTTT. The rearrangement links TRBV5-1 to TRBJ1-3; 7 bases are shared with TRBD1. V lost 4 bases to trimming and J lost 9 bases; unmatched junction nucleotides: 13. The germline V gene has CDR1 SGHRS and CDR2 YFSETQ. The CDR3 spans 15 residues.

The rearrangement uses TRBV4-1 and TRBJ2-7; 9 nucleotides match TRBD2. Germline V gives CDR1 MGHRA, CDR2 YSYEKL. The CDR3 is 16 residues long. V lost 4 bases, J lost 1 base, and 8 bases stayed unmatched. CDR3 sequence (DNA): TGCGCCAGCAGCCCCCAATACAGCGGGGGGTCCTACGAGCAGTACTTC. This translates into CASSPQYSGGSYEQYF.

This clone turned up a few times. The rearrangement links TRBV6-6 to TRBJ2-3; TRBD2 agrees at 7 bases. The germline gives CDR1 MNHNY, CDR2 SVGAGI (reference sequence). V dropped 2 bases and J dropped 2; count of bases not matched to a gene: 7. The CDR3 is 16 residues long. DNA of the CDR3: TGTGCCAGCAGTTACCCAGCGGGGAAAAACACAGATACGCAGTATTTT. Translation: CASSYPAGKNTDTQYF.

This chain uses TRBV12-5 with TRBJ1-1, with 7 bases fitting TRBD1. Per germline, CDR1 LGHNT and CDR2 FRNRAP. The CDR3 has 15 residues. V was pared by 4 bases and J by 5 bases, with 10 bases of the junction left unmatched. CDR3 loop: CASGYLDRVATEAFF. The CDR3 DNA follows: TGTGCTAGTGGTTACCTAGACAGGGTAGCGACTGAAGCTTTCTTT.

In its sample, this clone was seen a few times. The V call is TRBV6-1, the J call TRBJ1-3, with 7 bases fitting TRBD1. CDR1 is MNHNS and CDR2 is SASEGT in the germline V gene. V shed 9 bases, J shed 0 bases, and the junction held 5 bases outside the gene matches. The CDR3 has 14 residues. CDR3 residues: CASLRGYSGNTIYF. The CDR3 DNA sequence: TGTGCCAGTCTCAGGGGGTACTCTGGAAACACCATATATTTT.

The chain recombines TRBV11-2 with TRBJ1-6; D uncertain. Looked up from germline, CDR1 is SGHAT and CDR2 is FQNNGV. V lost 1 base and J lost 7, with 5 bases in between. The CDR3 has 13 residues. CDR3 nucleotide sequence: TGTGCCAGCAGCTTAGGAGGGAATTCACCCCTCCACTTT. This codes for CASSLGGNSPLHF.

This chain connects TRBV30 to TRBJ1-4, with D tentatively TRBD1 (6 bases). Between the trimmed V and J ends, which lost 0 bases and 7 bases, there was a span of 15 bases. The germline V gene has CDR1 GTSNPN and CDR2 SVGIG (reference sequence). This CDR3 has 15 residues. The CDR3 is CAWSVRSTGREKLFF. The CDR3 DNA reads TGTGCCTGGAGTGTAAGGTCGACAGGACGTGAAAAACTGTTTTTT.

The V call is TRBV27, the J call TRBJ2-3; a possible D gene is TRBD2 (6 bases). Germline CDR1 is MNHEY and CDR2 is SMNVEV (reference sequence). The CDR3 length is 14 residues. The ends were cut back, 4 bases at V and 5 bases at J, with 13 bases in the middle. The CDR3 loop reads CASSSGTVGDTQYF. CDR3 DNA sequence: TGTGCCAGCAGTTCAGGGACTGTCGGAGATACGCAGTATTTT.

This chain joins TRBV7-9 and TRBJ1-5; 9 bases fit TRBD1. Trimming at V came to 2 bases and at J to 4 bases, leaving 6 bases not matched to a gene. Germline lookup yields CDR1 SEHNR and CDR2 FQNEAQ (reference sequence). The CDR3 length is 16 residues. This chain's CDR3 is CASSLWTGAKNQPQHF. The DNA for the CDR3 is TGTGCCAGCAGCTTATGGACAGGGGCTAAGAATCAGCCCCAGCATTTT.

The CDR3 here is CASSLIRIDRGDTEAFF. The CDR3 DNA follows: TGTGCCAGCAGCTTAATCCGCATCGACAGGGGAGACACTGAAGCTTTCTTT. This rearrangement joins TRBV7-9 to TRBJ1-1; 8 nucleotides align to TRBD1. There are 17 residues in the CDR3. The germline V gene encodes CDR1 SEHNR and CDR2 FQNEAQ (reference sequence). V dropped 2 bases and J dropped 3; count of bases not matched to a gene: 11.

This chain joins TRBV4-3 and TRBJ1-3; D remains unclear. Germline CDR1 and CDR2: LGHNA and YSLEER. The V end was cut by 5 bases, the J end by 9 bases, with 14 bases between. The CDR3 loop spans 13 amino acids. The CDR3 nucleotides read TGCGCCAGCAGCTCGCTGGGCGGGTTCACCATATATTTT. This sequence encodes CASSSLGGFTIYF.

This clone showed up just a few times. V usage is TRBV2 and J usage is TRBJ1-4; 10 bases are shared with TRBD1. The CDR3 has 15 residues. Germline V gives CDR1 SNHLY, CDR2 FYNNEI. Germline trimming cut 6 bases from V and 8 bases from J; bases unmatched to any gene: 9. CDR3 amino acids: CASSDPTGGEEKLFF. In nucleotides, the CDR3 is TGTGCCAGCAGCGACCCGACAGGGGGCGAAGAAAAACTGTTTTTT. The entire variable domain, with the rest obtained from reference TRBV2 and TRBJ1-4, is as follows: EPEVTQTPSHQVTQMGQEVILRCVPISNHLYFYWYRQILGQKVEFLVSFYNNEISEKSEIFDDQFSVERPDGSNFTLKIRSTKLEDSAMYFCASSDPTGGEEKLFFGSGTQLSVL.

The V call is TRBV12-5, the J call TRBJ2-1, with no clear D. The CDR3 is made up of 13 amino acids. The germline CDR1 and CDR2 sequences are LGHNT and FRNRAP. V dropped 1 base and J dropped 9 bases, with 10 bases sitting between them. In nucleotides, the CDR3 is TGTGCTAGTGGTTTGGACTCGCATAGTGAGCAGTTCTTC. Translating it yields CASGLDSHSEQFF.

The V and J genes are TRBV4-1 and TRBJ2-5; 9 nucleotides align to TRBD2. The J call may be wrong; the DNA end is better matched by TRBJ2-7. The germline CDR1 and CDR2 sequences are MGHRA and YSYEKL. The CDR3 is made up of 16 amino acids. CDR3 in DNA: TGCGCCAGCAGCCAAGACGAGCGGGGGGCATCCTACGAGCAGTACTTC. Its translation is CASSQDERGASYEQYF.

The gene calls are TRBV30 and TRBJ2-3; 7 positions match TRBD2. Trimming at V came to 5 bases and at J to 0 bases, leaving 8 bases not matched to a gene. CDR3 size: 15 residues. Germline V gives CDR1 GTSNPN, CDR2 SVGIG (reference sequence). This CDR3 reads CAWGRSGTSTDTQYF. Written as DNA, the CDR3 is TGTGCCTGGGGAAGGAGCGGGACGAGCACAGATACGCAGTATTTT.

J is TRBJ1-2 and V is TRBV4-1; the match to TRBD1 covers 8 bases. With 0 bases clipped from V and 8 bases from J, the junction kept 14 bases outside the gene matches. Per the germline V gene, CDR1 is MGHRA and CDR2 is YSYEKL. The CDR3 totals 17 residues. This CDR3 is CASSQDLEAGGVGGYTF. The CDR3 DNA reads TGCGCCAGCAGCCAAGATTTAGAGGCAGGGGGCGTGGGGGGCTACACCTTC.

DNA of the CDR3: TGTGCCAGCAGTGAACCCGGGAATCAGCCCCAGCATTTT. Its protein product is CASSEPGNQPQHF. V is TRBV2 and J is TRBJ1-5; D uncertain. The CDR3 contains 13 residues. Deletions cut 2 bases from V and 4 bases from J, with 6 bases between. The germline gives CDR1 SNHLY, CDR2 FYNNEI.

V is TRBV4-3 and J is TRBJ2-1; 12 positions agree with TRBD1. Per germline, CDR1 LGHNA and CDR2 YSLEER. The J segment lost 5 bases and the V segment lost 4 bases, leaving 9 bases of the junction unmatched. The CDR3 spans 17 residues. CDR3 nucleotide sequence: TGCGCCAGCAGCCCCAGGGGACAGGGGGCCCAACACAATGAGCAGTTCTTC. It codes for CASSPRGQGAQHNEQFF.